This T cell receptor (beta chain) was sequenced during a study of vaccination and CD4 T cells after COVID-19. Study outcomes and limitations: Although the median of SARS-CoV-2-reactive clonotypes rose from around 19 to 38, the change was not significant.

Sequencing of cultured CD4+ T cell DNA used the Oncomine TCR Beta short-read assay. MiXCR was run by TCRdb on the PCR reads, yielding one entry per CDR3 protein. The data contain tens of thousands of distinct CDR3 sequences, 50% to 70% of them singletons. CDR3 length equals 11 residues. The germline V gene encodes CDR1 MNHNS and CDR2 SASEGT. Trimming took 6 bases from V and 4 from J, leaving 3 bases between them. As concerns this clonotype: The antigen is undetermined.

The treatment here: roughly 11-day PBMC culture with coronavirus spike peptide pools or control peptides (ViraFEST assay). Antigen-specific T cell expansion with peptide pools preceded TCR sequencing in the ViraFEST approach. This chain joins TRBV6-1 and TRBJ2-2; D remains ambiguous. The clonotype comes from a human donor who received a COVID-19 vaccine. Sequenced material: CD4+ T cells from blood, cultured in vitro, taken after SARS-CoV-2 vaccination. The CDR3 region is CASRSTGELFF. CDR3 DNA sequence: TGTGCCAGCAGATCCACCGGGGAGCTGTTTTTT.